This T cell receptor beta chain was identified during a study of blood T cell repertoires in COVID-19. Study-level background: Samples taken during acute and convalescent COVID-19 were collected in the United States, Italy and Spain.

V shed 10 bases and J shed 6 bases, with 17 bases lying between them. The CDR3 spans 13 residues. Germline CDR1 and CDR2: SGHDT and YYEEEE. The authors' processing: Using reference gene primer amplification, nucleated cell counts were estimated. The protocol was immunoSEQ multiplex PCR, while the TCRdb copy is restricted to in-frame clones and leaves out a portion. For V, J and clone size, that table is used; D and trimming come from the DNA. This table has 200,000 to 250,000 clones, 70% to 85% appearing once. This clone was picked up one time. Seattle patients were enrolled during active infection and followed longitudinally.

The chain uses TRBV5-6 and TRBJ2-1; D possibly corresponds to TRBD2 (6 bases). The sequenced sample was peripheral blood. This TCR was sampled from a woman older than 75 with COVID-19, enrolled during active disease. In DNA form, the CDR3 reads TGTGCCGGGCGGAGGGCCTTACGCAATGAGCAGTTCTTC. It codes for CAGRRALRNEQFF.